The TCR beta chain under discussion was sequenced for a study of CD4 T cell repertoires in COVID-19. Study context: After less than 12 days of IL-2 expansion, CFSE-low cells were relabeled and restimulated with other coronavirus spikes.

These patients had recovered from COVID-19 ranging mild to severe. Sequencing was done directly on freshly isolated, uncultured memory T cells. Whole-study results and caveats: Two or all three memory subsets shared several highly expanded SARS-CoV-2-reactive clonotypes.

Comments on this clone: Its antigen is undetermined.

The CDR3 runs 17 residues. Generated by immunoSEQ multiplex PCR, the TCRdb table keeps only in-frame clones and is missing some. The sample holds fewer than 100,000 clones, 83% seen once. This sequence joins TRBV1 and TRBJ1-1. TRBV1 is a recognized pseudogene. This clonotype was sampled from a human donor who had COVID-19. Source: CD4+ T cells from peripheral blood, taken after recovery from COVID-19. CDR3: CTSSPSPRGRLDTEAFF. The CDR3 DNA is TGCACCAGCAGCCCCTCCCCGCGGGGACGCCTAGACACTGAAGCTTTCTTT.